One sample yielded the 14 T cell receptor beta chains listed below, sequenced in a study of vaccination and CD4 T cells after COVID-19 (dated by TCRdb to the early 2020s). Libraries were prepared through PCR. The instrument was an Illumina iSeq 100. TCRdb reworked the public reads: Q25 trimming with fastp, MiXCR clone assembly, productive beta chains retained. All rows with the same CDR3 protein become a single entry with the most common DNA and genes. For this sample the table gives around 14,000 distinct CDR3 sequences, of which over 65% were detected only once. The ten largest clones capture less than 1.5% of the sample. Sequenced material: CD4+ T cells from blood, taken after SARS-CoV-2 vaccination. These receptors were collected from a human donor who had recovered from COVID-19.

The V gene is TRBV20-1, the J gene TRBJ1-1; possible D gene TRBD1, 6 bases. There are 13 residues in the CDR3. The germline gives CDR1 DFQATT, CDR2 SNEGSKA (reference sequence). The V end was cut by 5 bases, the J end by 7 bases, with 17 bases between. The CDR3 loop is CSAPARGRDEAFF. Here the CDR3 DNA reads TGCAGTGCTCCAGCCAGGGGAAGGGATGAAGCTTTCTTT.

DNA for the CDR3: TGCAGTGCTTTCGGGAGGGCCTACAATGAGCAGTTCTTC. This sequence encodes CSAFGRAYNEQFF. The chain is built from TRBV20-1 and TRBJ2-1, with 8 nucleotides matching TRBD2. CDR1 is DFQATT, CDR2 SNEGSKA, per germline (reference sequence). V lost 5 bases, J lost 2 bases, and 2 bases stayed unmatched. The CDR3 runs to 13 residues.

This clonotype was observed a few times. The CDR3 DNA reads as TGTGCCATCAGAGACGGAGGGGTTGGAGAGACCCAGTACTTC. As protein: CAIRDGGVGETQYF. V usage is TRBV10-3 and J usage is TRBJ2-5; D is perhaps TRBD2 (6 bases). CDR1 is ENHRY, CDR2 SYGVKD, per germline. The CDR3 has 14 amino acids. Trimming stripped 6 bases from V and 4 bases from J, with 15 bases between.

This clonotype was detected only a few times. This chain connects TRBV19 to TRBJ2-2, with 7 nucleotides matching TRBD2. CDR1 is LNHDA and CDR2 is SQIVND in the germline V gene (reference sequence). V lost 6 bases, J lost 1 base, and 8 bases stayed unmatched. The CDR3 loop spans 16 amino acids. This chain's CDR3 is CASRKGGRGNTGELFF. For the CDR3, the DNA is TGTGCCAGTAGAAAGGGAGGGCGGGGGAACACCGGGGAGCTGTTTTTT.

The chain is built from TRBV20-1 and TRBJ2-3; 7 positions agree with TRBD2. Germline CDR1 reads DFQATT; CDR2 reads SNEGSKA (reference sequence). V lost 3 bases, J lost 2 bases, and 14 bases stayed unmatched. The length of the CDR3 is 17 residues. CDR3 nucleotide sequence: TGCAGTGCTAGTCCTTCGTCGGTGCGGGGGACCACAGATACGCAGTATTTT. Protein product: CSASPSSVRGTTDTQYF.

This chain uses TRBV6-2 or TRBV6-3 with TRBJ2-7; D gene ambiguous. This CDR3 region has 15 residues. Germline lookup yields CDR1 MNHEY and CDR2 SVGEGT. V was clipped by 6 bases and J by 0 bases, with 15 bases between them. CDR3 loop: CASRKETLSSYEQYF. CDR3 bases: TGTGCCAGCAGAAAAGAAACATTGAGCTCCTACGAGCAGTACTTC.

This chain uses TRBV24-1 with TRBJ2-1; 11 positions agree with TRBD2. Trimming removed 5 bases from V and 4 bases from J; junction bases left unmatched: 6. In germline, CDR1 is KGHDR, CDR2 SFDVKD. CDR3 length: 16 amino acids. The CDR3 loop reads CATSVRTSGLYNEQFF. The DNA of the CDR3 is TGTGCCACCAGTGTCCGGACTAGCGGGTTATACAATGAGCAGTTCTTC.

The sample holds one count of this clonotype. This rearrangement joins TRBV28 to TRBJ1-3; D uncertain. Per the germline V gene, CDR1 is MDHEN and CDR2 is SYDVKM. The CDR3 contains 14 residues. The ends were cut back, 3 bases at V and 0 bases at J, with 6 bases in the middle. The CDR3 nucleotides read TGTGCCAGCAGTTTTGACGGCTCTGGAAACACCATATATTTT. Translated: CASSFDGSGNTIYF.

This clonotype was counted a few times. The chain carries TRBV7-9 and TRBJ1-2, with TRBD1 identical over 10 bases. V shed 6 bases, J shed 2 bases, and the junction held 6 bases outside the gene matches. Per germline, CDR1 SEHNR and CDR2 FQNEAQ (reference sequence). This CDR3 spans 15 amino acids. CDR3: CASRTDRGRNYGYTF. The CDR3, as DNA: TGTGCCAGCAGAACCGACAGGGGGCGAAACTATGGCTACACCTTC.

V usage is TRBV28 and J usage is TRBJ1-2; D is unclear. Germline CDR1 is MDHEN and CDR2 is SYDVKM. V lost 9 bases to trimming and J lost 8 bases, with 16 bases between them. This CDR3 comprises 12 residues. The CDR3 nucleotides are TGTGCCAGTACGACTGGTCCTCCGGGCTACACCTTC. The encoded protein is CASTTGPPGYTF.

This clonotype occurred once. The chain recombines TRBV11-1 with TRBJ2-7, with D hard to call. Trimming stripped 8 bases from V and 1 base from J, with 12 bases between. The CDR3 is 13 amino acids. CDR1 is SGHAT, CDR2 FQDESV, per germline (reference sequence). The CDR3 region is CASARGGSYEQYF. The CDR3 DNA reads TGTGCCAGCGCCAGAGGTGGATCCTACGAGCAGTACTTC.

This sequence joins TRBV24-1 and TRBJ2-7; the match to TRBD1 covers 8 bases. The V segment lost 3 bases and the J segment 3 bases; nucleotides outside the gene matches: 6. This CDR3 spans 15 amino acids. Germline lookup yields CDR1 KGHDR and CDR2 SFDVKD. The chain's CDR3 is CATSDTRTGNYEQYF. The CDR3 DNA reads TGTGCCACCAGTGATACTCGGACAGGGAACTACGAGCAGTACTTC.

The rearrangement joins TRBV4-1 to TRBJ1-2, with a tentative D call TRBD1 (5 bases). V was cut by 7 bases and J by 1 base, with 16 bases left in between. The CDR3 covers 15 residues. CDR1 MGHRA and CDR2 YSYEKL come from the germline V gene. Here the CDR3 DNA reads TGCGCCAGCAACTACTTCTACAGGAGTAACTATGGCTACACCTTC. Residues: CASNYFYRSNYGYTF.

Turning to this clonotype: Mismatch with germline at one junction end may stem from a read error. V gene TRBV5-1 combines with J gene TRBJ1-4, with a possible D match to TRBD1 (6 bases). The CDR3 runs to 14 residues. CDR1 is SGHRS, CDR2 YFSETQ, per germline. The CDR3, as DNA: TGCGCCAGCACCTTGGGGGGCTCAAGCGAAAAACTGTTTTTT. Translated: CASTLGGSSEKLFF.